This T cell receptor (beta chain) was obtained from a study of CDR3 diversity in severe acne. This clonotype was counted between two and nine times. One entry per CDR3 protein results from TCRdb running MiXCR on the PCR reads. The sample lists more than 80,000 distinct CDR3 sequences, roughly 49% occurring once. The V end was cut by 6 bases, the J end by 8 bases, with 13 bases between. The CDR3 length is 12 residues. Germline CDR1 and CDR2: MNHNY and SVGAGI (reference sequence). Source material: blood. The sequence came from a male donor with severe acne vulgaris. This chain joins TRBV6-6 and TRBJ1-2; D is unclear. The CDR3: CASRPEGPGYTF. CDR3 coding DNA: TGTGCCAGCAGGCCCGAAGGGCCCGGCTACACCTTC.